A single sample gave rise to the 30 T cell receptor beta chains below, sequenced in a study of blood T cell repertoires in COVID-19. Using immunoSEQ multiplex PCR, the repertoire was profiled, and TCRdb retains in-frame clones only, with some absent. The data hold about 480,000 clones, with about 85% observed a single time. The sample comprised PBMCs or T cells enriched from blood (not recorded which). These receptors all come from a woman in her sixties or seventies who had recovered from COVID-19.

As for this clone: The sample contains more than one DNA sequence encoding this CDR3. The rearrangement links TRBV30 to TRBJ1-2, with 7 nucleotides matching TRBD1. Trimming at V came to 0 bases and at J to 5 bases, leaving 3 bases not matched to a gene. The germline gives CDR1 GTSNPN, CDR2 SVGIG (reference sequence). CDR3 size: 13 residues. CDR3 nucleotide sequence: TGTGCCTGGAGTGTTGCAGGGGGGTATGGCTACACCTTC. Its translation: CAWSVAGGYGYTF.

This chain joins TRBV30 and TRBJ2-1; 8 positions agree with TRBD2. V dropped 8 bases and J dropped 0; count of bases not matched to a gene: 6. This CDR3 has 14 residues. CDR1 and CDR2 (germline): GTSNPN, SVGIG (reference sequence). The CDR3: CAIKRGPSYNEQFF. CDR3 sequence (DNA): TGTGCCATTAAGCGGGGGCCCTCCTACAATGAGCAGTTCTTC.

V is TRBV11-2 and J is TRBJ2-3; 12 bases are shared with TRBD2. Trimming at V came to 0 bases and at J to 0 bases, leaving 7 bases not matched to a gene. CDR1 SGHAT and CDR2 FQNNGV come from the germline V gene. The CDR3 is 19 amino acids. The CDR3 spells CASSLDGTSGHFSTDTQYF. Written as DNA, the CDR3 is TGTGCCAGCAGCTTAGACGGGACTAGCGGGCACTTTAGCACAGATACGCAGTATTTT.

This chain uses TRBV9 with TRBJ1-3; a weak D match, TRBD1 (6 bases). With 3 bases removed from V and 1 base from J, the gap between germline ends came to 11 bases. This CDR3 is built from 15 residues. The germline V gene encodes CDR1 SGDLS and CDR2 YYNGEE. The CDR3 coding sequence is TGTGCCAGCAGCGCCAATACAGGGTCTGGAAACACCATATATTTT. The encoded protein is CASSANTGSGNTIYF.

The chain uses TRBV10-1 and TRBJ2-3; D remains unclear. CDR3 size: 14 residues. Germline CDR1 is WNHNN and CDR2 is SYGVQD (reference sequence). Trimming shortened V by 4 bases and J by 0 bases, and 8 bases separated the two germline ends. CDR3 sequence (DNA): TGCGCCAGCAGTGGTTTCCGTAGCACAGATACGCAGTATTTT. Its translation is CASSGFRSTDTQYF.

The chain links TRBV5-1 to TRBJ1-1; 9 positions match TRBD1. CDR1 is SGHRS and CDR2 is YFSETQ in the germline V gene. After removal of 2 bases from V and 1 base from J, the junction contained 9 bases not matched to a gene. This CDR3 contains 17 residues. The CDR3 region is CASSFGRQGGTNTEAFF. CDR3 nucleotide sequence: TGCGCCAGCAGCTTTGGAAGACAGGGGGGGACGAACACTGAAGCTTTCTTT.

V is TRBV7-2 and J is TRBJ2-1; 12 positions match TRBD2. CDR1 is SGHTA and CDR2 is FQGNSA in the germline V gene. The V segment lost 4 bases and the J segment 6 bases; nucleotides outside the gene matches: 7. This CDR3 has 16 residues. As DNA, the CDR3 is TGTGCCAGCAGCTCCTCACTAGCGGGGGGACCCAATGAGCAGTTCTTC. This codes for CASSSSLAGGPNEQFF. The complete variable domain, with remaining parts taken from reference TRBV7-2 and TRBJ2-1, reads GAGVSQSPSNKVTEKGKDVELRCDPISGHTALYWYRQSLGQGLEFLIYFQGNSAPDKSGLPSDRFSAERTGGSVSTLTIQRTQQEDSAVYLCASSSSLAGGPNEQFFGPGTRLTVL.

This clone was detected once. The chain combines TRBV6-5 with TRBJ1-2; 7 positions agree with TRBD1. V lost 8 bases, J lost 7 bases, and 16 bases stayed unmatched. Germline V gives CDR1 MNHEY, CDR2 SVGAGI. The CDR3 is 15 residues long. CDR3 DNA: TGTGCCAGCTTGACAGGGCCGGGGCTAAGCCTTGGCTACACCTTC. This codes for CASLTGPGLSLGYTF.

To note about this clone: Other DNA sequences in the sample encode the same CDR3. The chain links TRBV3-1 (or the pseudogene TRBV3-2) to TRBJ1-2; 8 bases are a match to TRBD1. CDR1 and CDR2 from the germline V gene are LGHDT and YNNKEL (reference sequence). This CDR3 region has 14 residues. V lost 4 bases, J lost 4 bases, and 5 bases stayed unmatched. The CDR3 loop is CASSLQGAGYGYTF. CDR3 DNA: TGTGCCAGCAGCCTCCAGGGGGCTGGCTATGGCTACACCTTC.

The gene calls are TRBV6-5 and TRBJ1-1, with 9 bases that match TRBD1. Germline-derived CDR1 and CDR2 are MNHEY and SVGAGI. Losses at the gene ends were 5 bases for V and 11 bases for J; bases not matched to a gene: 6. This CDR3 is 12 amino acids long. The CDR3 DNA follows: TGTGCCAGCAGTCCTGGGACAGGGCGGGCTTTCTTT. This sequence encodes CASSPGTGRAFF.

The chain is built from TRBV5-6 and TRBJ2-1; 10 positions match TRBD2. The CDR3 is made up of 14 amino acids. V gave up 4 bases and J gave up 7 bases; unmatched junction bases: 5. Germline loops: CDR1 SGHDT, CDR2 YYEEEE. The CDR3 loop reads CASSVGLAVNEQFF. The CDR3 nucleotides read TGTGCCAGCAGCGTAGGACTAGCGGTTAATGAGCAGTTCTTC. The entire variable domain, with the rest obtained from reference TRBV5-6 and TRBJ2-1, is as follows: DAGVTQSPTHLIKTRGQQVTLRCSPKSGHDTVSWYQQALGQGPQFIFQYYEEEERQRGNFPDRFSGHQFPNYSSELNVNALLLGDSALYLCASSVGLAVNEQFFGPGTRLTVL.

This chain uses TRBV2 with TRBJ1-5; possibly TRBD1 for D (5 bases). Trimming stripped 7 bases from V and 2 bases from J, with 12 bases between. CDR3 length: 14 residues. Germline CDR1 is SNHLY and CDR2 is FYNNEI. The DNA of the CDR3 is TGTGCCAGCATGGAAGGGGCCCGCAATCAGCCCCAGCATTTT. Translating gives CASMEGARNQPQHF.

V is TRBV19 and J is TRBJ2-1, with TRBD2 matching 7 bases. The CDR3 is made up of 16 amino acids. V shed 3 bases, J shed 3 bases, and the junction held 8 bases outside the gene matches. CDR1 and CDR2 (germline): LNHDA, SQIVND (reference sequence). The CDR3 DNA follows: TGTGCCAGTAGTATGGTGGGGAGGGTAAACTACAATGAGCAGTTCTTC. Protein sequence: CASSMVGRVNYNEQFF.

The chain employs TRBV5-1 and TRBJ1-1; no clear D. The CDR3 totals 13 residues. Germline V lookup: CDR1 SGHRS, CDR2 YFSETQ. V shed 5 bases and J shed 4 bases, with 12 bases lying between them. In DNA form, the CDR3 reads TGCGCCAGCAGACTTAACCCGGGCACTGAAGCTTTCTTT. Translation gives CASRLNPGTEAFF.

The chain joins TRBV4-1 to TRBJ1-1; a possible D gene is TRBD1 (6 bases). CDR3 length equals 14 residues. In germline, CDR1 is MGHRA, CDR2 YSYEKL. Between the trimmed V and J ends, which lost 2 bases and 5 bases, there was a span of 12 bases. The CDR3 reads CASSQIQGGTEAFF. CDR3 in DNA: TGCGCCAGCAGCCAAATACAGGGAGGGACTGAAGCTTTCTTT.

This rearrangement joins TRBV3-1 (or the pseudogene TRBV3-2) to TRBJ2-1; 13 bases agree with TRBD2. In germline, CDR1 is LGHDT, CDR2 YNNKEL (reference sequence). The junction had 5 bases not matched to a gene; V was cut back by 1 base and J by 5 bases. The CDR3 is 17 amino acids. The CDR3 nucleotides are TGTGCCAGCAGCCAAGGGAACGGACTAGCGGGGGACAATGAGCAGTTCTTC. Translated, it gives CASSQGNGLAGDNEQFF.

The J gene is TRBJ2-1, the V gene TRBV18; TRBD2 matches at 13 bases. The germline V gene has CDR1 KGHSH and CDR2 LQKENI. Losses at the gene ends were 3 bases for V and 6 bases for J; bases not matched to a gene: 2. This CDR3 comprises 15 residues. CDR3 nucleotide sequence: TGTGCCAGCTCACCTGGACTAGCGGGGGCCAATGAGCAGTTCTTC. It is translated as CASSPGLAGANEQFF.

The chain links TRBV5-1 to TRBJ2-6, with TRBD1 matching over 9 bases. This CDR3 spans 18 amino acids. With V trimmed by 4 bases and J by 0 bases, 8 bases remained unmatched. The germline V gene encodes CDR1 SGHRS and CDR2 YFSETQ. The chain's CDR3 is CASSPLGQGISGANVLTF. The CDR3 region has the DNA TGCGCCAGCAGCCCCCTCGGACAGGGGATCTCTGGGGCCAACGTCCTGACTTTC.

The CDR3 region is CASSSSPGPGAKNIQYF. The DNA for the CDR3 is TGTGCCAGCAGCTCTTCCCCTGGGCCAGGGGCAAAAAACATTCAGTACTTC. The chain combines TRBV11-3 with TRBJ2-4, with D possibly being TRBD1 (6 bases). Germline assignment: CDR1 SGHNT and CDR2 YENEEA. The ends were cut back, 4 bases at V and 4 bases at J, with 20 bases in the middle. This CDR3 contains 17 residues.

The chain joins TRBV2 to TRBJ1-2; no definite D call. The germline V gene encodes CDR1 SNHLY and CDR2 FYNNEI. The CDR3 loop spans 13 amino acids. Between the trimmed V and J ends, which lost 5 bases and 4 bases, there was a span of 11 bases. The chain's CDR3 is CASSPLAIYGYTF. The CDR3 DNA sequence: TGTGCCAGCAGTCCCCTGGCCATCTATGGCTACACCTTC.

V is TRBV7-6 and J is TRBJ2-2, with TRBD1 matching over 8 bases. V lost 2 bases to trimming and J lost 5 bases; unmatched junction nucleotides: 4. CDR3 length equals 15 residues. Germline V gene sequence: CDR1 SGHVS, CDR2 FNYEAQ. This CDR3 reads CASSLRQGRTGELFF. For the CDR3, the DNA is TGTGCCAGCAGCTTAAGACAGGGGAGAACCGGGGAGCTGTTTTTT.

The chain is built from TRBV5-6 and TRBJ1-1, with TRBD1 as a possible D gene (5 bases). The ends were cut back, 3 bases at V and 6 bases at J, with 18 bases in the middle. The CDR3 is made up of 15 amino acids. Germline assignment: CDR1 SGHDT and CDR2 YYEEEE. The CDR3 region is CASSSLGGGEAEAFF. In nucleotides, the CDR3 is TGTGCCAGCAGCTCTCTCGGGGGAGGCGAGGCTGAAGCTTTCTTT.

The J gene is TRBJ1-3, the V gene TRBV5-6, with 9 bases aligning to TRBD1. Per the germline V gene, CDR1 is SGHDT and CDR2 is YYEEEE. This CDR3 is 16 amino acids long. Germline trimming cut 3 bases from V and 1 base from J; bases unmatched to any gene: 5. This CDR3 is CASSWGTGSSGNTIYF. CDR3 bases: TGTGCCAGCAGCTGGGGGACAGGGAGTTCTGGAAACACCATATATTTT. The whole variable domain, filled in from reference TRBV5-6 and TRBJ1-3, reads DAGVTQSPTHLIKTRGQQVTLRCSPKSGHDTVSWYQQALGQGPQFIFQYYEEEERQRGNFPDRFSGHQFPNYSSELNVNALLLGDSALYLCASSWGTGSSGNTIYFGEGSWLTVV.

The chain joins TRBV30 to TRBJ2-2, with D perhaps TRBD2 (5 bases). CDR1 is GTSNPN, CDR2 SVGIG, per germline (reference sequence). The V gene lost 0 bases and the J gene lost 5 bases, with 7 bases spanning the gap. This CDR3 has 13 amino acids. The DNA of the CDR3 is TGTGCCTGGAGTGTGCGGGCAACCGGGGAGCTGTTTTTT. It is translated as CAWSVRATGELFF. Complete variable domain (other parts from reference TRBV30 and TRBJ2-2): SQTIHQWPATLVQPVGSPLSLECTVEGTSNPNLYWYRQAAGRGLQLLFYSVGIGQISSEVPQNLSASRPQDRQFILSSKKLLLSDSGFYLCAWSVRATGELFFGEGSRLTVL.

The chain joins TRBV2 to TRBJ1-1, with 9 bases lining up with TRBD1. After removal of 5 bases from V and 5 bases from J, the junction contained 6 bases not matched to a gene. CDR1 is SNHLY and CDR2 is FYNNEI in the germline V gene. The CDR3 spans 14 residues. The CDR3 spells CASSNRGRGTEAFF. The CDR3 nucleotides are TGTGCCAGCAGTAACAGGGGGCGCGGGACTGAAGCTTTCTTT.

The chain couples TRBV10-3 to TRBJ1-2; TRBD1 might be the D (5 bases). Trimming took 3 bases from V and 5 from J, leaving 10 bases between them. Looked up from germline, CDR1 is ENHRY and CDR2 is SYGVKD. CDR3 length: 13 amino acids. The DNA of the CDR3 is TGTGCCATCAGTGACAGGGATCCGTATGGCTACACCTTC. It codes for CAISDRDPYGYTF.

V usage is TRBV9 and J usage is TRBJ2-3; 11 bases agree with TRBD1. V shed 3 bases and J 6 bases; nucleotides not matched to a gene: 9. Germline V lookup: CDR1 SGDLS, CDR2 YYNGEE. This CDR3 comprises 16 residues. The CDR3: CASSGDRGGLTDTQYF. CDR3 in DNA: TGTGCCAGCAGCGGGGACAGGGGGGGCTTGACGGATACGCAGTATTTT.

The V and J genes are TRBV12-3 or TRBV12-4 and TRBJ1-1; D not certain. The CDR3 is 13 residues long. The ends were cut back, 6 bases at V and 0 bases at J, with 8 bases in the middle. CDR3 sequence (DNA): TGTGCCAGCAGAACCGAGATGAACACTGAAGCTTTCTTT. Amino acid sequence: CASRTEMNTEAFF.

About this clone itself: The junction and the germline gene differ at one end; a read error may be behind it. J is TRBJ2-3 and V is TRBV30, with D possibly TRBD1 on 6 matching bases. The CDR3 extends over 11 amino acids. The germline gives CDR1 GTSNPN, CDR2 SVGIG (reference sequence). CDR3 in amino acids: CAWSATGTQYF. CDR3 DNA sequence: TGTGCCTGGAGTGCGACAGGTACGCAGTATTTT.

V is TRBV14 and J is TRBJ2-5; perhaps TRBD2 as D (6 bases). Germline CDR1 SGHDN, CDR2 FVKESK. There are 15 residues in the CDR3. V gave up 0 bases and J gave up 2 bases, with 10 bases separating them. The CDR3 bases are TGTGCCAGCAGCCAAGATGGACTACGACAAGAGACCCAGTACTTC. Its translation is CASSQDGLRQETQYF.